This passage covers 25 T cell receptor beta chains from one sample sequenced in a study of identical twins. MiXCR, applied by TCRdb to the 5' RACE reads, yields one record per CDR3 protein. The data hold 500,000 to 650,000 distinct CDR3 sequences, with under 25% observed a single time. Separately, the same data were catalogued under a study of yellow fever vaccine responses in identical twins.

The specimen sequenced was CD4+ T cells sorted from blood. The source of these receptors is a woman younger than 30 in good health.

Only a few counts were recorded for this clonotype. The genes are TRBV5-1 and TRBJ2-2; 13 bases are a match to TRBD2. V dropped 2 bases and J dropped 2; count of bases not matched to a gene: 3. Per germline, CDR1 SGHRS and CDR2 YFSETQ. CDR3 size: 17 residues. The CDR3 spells CASSLLAGGPNTGELFF. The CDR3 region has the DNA TGCGCCAGCAGCTTACTAGCGGGAGGGCCCAACACCGGGGAGCTGTTTTTT.

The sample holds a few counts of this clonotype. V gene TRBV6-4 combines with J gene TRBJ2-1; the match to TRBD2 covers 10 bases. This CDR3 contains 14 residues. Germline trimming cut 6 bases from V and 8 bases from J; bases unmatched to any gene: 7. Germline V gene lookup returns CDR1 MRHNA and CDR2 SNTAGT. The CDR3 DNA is TGTGCCAGCAGCGAGCGGGGGGGTAGGCATGAGCAGTTCTTC. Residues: CASSERGGRHEQFF.

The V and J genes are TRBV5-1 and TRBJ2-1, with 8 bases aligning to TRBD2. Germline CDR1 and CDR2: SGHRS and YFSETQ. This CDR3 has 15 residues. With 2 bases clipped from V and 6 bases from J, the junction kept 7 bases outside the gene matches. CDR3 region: CASSFGGARGNEQFF. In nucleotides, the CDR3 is TGCGCCAGCAGCTTCGGGGGGGCCCGCGGCAATGAGCAGTTCTTC.

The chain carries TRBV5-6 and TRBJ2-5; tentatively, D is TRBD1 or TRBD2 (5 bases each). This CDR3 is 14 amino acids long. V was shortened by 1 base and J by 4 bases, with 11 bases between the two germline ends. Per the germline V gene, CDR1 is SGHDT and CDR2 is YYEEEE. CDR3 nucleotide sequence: TGTGCCAGCAGCTTGAGGACCGGGGCAGAGACCCAGTACTTC. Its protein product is CASSLRTGAETQYF.

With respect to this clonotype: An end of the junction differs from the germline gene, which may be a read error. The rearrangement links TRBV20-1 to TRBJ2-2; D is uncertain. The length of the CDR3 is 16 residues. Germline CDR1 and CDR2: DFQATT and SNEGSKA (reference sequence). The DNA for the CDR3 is TGCTGTGCTAGAGATTCCGGAAGGCGGAACACCGGGGAGCTGTTTTTT. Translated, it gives CCARDSGRRNTGELFF.

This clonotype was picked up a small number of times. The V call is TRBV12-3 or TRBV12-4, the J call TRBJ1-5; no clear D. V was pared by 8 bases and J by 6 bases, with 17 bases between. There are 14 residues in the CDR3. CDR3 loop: CASLKGVASQPQHF. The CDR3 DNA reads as TGTGCCAGCCTAAAAGGAGTCGCGAGTCAGCCCCAGCATTTT.

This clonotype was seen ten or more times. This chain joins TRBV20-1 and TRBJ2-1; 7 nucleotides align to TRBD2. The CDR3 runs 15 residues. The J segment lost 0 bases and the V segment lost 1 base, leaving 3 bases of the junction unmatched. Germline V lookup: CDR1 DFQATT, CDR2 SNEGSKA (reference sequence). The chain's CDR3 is CSARGLAVSYNEQFF. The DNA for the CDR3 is TGCAGTGCTAGAGGGCTAGCGGTCTCCTACAATGAGCAGTTCTTC.

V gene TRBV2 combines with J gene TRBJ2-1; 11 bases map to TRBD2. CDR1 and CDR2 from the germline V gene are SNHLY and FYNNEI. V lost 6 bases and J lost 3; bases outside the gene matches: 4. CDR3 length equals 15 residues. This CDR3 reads CASRILAGVYNEQFF. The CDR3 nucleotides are TGTGCCAGCAGGATACTAGCGGGAGTCTACAATGAGCAGTTCTTC.

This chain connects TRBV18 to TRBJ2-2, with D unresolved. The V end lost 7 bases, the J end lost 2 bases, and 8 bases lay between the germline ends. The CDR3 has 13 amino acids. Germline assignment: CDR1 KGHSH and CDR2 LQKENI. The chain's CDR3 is CASYPHNTGELFF. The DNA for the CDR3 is TGTGCCAGCTACCCCCACAACACCGGGGAGCTGTTTTTT.

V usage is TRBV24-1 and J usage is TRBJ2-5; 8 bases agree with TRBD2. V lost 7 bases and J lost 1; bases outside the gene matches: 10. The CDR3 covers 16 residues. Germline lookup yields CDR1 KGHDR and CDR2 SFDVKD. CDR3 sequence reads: CATREGQRGTQETQYF. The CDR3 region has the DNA TGTGCCACCAGAGAGGGCCAGCGGGGGACCCAAGAGACCCAGTACTTC.

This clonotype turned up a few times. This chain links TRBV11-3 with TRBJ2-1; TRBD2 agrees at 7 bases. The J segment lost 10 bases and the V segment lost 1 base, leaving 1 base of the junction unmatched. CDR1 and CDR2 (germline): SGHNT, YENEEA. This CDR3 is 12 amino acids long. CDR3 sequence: CASSLGEGEQFF. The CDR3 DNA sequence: TGTGCCAGCAGCTTAGGGGAGGGGGAGCAGTTCTTC.

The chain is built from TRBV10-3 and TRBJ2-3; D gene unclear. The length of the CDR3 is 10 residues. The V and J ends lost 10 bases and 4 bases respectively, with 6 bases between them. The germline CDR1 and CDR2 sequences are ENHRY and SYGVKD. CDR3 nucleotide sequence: TGTGCCACCGCCTCAGATACGCAGTATTTT. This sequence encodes CATASDTQYF.

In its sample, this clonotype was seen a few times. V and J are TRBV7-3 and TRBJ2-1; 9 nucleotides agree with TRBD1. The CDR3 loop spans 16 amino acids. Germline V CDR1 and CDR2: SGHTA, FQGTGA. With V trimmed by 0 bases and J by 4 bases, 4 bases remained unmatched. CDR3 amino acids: CASSLTPGTGYNEQFF. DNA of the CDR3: TGTGCCAGCAGCTTAACGCCCGGGACAGGGTACAATGAGCAGTTCTTC.

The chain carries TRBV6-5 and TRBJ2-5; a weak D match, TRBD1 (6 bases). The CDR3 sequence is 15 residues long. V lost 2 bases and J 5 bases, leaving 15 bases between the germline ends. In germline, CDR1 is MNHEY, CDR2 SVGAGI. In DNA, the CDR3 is TGTGCCAGCAGTTACCCGGGACACGACGGGGAGACCCAGTACTTC. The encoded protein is CASSYPGHDGETQYF.

The CDR3 coding sequence is TGCAGTGCTATGGCGGGAGGGGACACCGGGGAGCTGTTTTTT. Its protein product is CSAMAGGDTGELFF. The chain uses TRBV20-1 and TRBJ2-2, with TRBD2 identical over 9 bases. The CDR3 consists of 14 residues. CDR1 DFQATT and CDR2 SNEGSKA come from the germline V gene (reference sequence). V lost 4 bases to trimming and J lost 3 bases; unmatched junction nucleotides: 3.

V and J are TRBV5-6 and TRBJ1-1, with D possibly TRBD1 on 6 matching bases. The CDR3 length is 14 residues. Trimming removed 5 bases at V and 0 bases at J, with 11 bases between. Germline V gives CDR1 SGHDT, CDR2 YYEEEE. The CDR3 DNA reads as TGTGCCAGCAGGCACGGACAGATGAACACTGAAGCTTTCTTT. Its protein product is CASRHGQMNTEAFF.

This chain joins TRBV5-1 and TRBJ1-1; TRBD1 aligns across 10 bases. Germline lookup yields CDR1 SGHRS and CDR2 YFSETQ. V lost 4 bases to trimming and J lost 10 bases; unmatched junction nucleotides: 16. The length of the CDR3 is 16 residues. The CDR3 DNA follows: TGCGCCAGCAGCCCCCAGGGGACAGGGGTCGTCTGGGTAGCTTTCTTT. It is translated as CASSPQGTGVVWVAFF.

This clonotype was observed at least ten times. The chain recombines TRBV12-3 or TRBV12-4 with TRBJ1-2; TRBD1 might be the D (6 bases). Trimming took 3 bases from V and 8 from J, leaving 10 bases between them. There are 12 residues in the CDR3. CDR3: CASSLQGLGYTF. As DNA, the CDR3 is TGTGCCAGCAGTTTGCAGGGGCTGGGCTACACCTTC.

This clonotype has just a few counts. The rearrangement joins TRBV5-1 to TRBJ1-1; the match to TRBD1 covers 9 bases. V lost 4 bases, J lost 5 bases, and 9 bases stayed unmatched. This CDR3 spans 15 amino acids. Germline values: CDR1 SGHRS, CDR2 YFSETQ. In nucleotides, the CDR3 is TGCGCCAGCAGCCCCCGGGACAGGGATGGTACTGAAGCTTTCTTT. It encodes CASSPRDRDGTEAFF. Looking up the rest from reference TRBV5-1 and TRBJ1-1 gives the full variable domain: KAGVTQTPRYLIKTRGQQVTLSCSPISGHRSVSWYQQTPGQGLQFLFEYFSETQRNKGNFPGRFSGRQFSNSRSEMNVSTLELGDSALYLCASSPRDRDGTEAFFGQGTRLTVV.

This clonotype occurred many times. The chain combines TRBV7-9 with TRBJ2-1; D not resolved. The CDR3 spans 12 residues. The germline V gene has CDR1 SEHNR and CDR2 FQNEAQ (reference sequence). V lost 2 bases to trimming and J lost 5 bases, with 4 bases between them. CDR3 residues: CASSLLNNEQFF. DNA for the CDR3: TGTGCCAGCAGCTTATTAAACAATGAGCAGTTCTTC.

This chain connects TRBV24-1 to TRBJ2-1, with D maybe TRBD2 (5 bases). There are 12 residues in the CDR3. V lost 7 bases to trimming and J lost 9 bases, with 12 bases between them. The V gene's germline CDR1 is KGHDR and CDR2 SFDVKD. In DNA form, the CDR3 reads TGTGCCACCAGCGCCCGGGAACGTGAGCAGTTCTTC. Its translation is CATSAREREQFF.

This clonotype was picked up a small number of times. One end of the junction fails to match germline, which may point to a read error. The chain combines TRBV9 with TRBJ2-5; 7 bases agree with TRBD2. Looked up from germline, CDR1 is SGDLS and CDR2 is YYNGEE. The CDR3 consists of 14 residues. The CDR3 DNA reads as TGTGCCAGCGCGGGCGGGAGTTTCCAAGAGACTCAGTACTTC. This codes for CASAGGSFQETQYF.

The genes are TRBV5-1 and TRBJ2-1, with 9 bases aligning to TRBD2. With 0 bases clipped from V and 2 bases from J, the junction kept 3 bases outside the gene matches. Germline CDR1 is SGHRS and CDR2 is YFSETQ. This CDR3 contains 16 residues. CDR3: CASSLAGGRAYNEQFF. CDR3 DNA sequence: TGCGCCAGCAGCTTGGCCGGCGGGAGGGCCTACAATGAGCAGTTCTTC. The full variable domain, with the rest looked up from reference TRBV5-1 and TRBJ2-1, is KAGVTQTPRYLIKTRGQQVTLSCSPISGHRSVSWYQQTPGQGLQFLFEYFSETQRNKGNFPGRFSGRQFSNSRSEMNVSTLELGDSALYLCASSLAGGRAYNEQFFGPGTRLTVL.

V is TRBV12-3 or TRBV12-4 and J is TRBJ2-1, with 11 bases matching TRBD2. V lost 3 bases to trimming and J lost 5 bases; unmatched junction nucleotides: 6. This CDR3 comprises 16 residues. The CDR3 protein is CASSFTRLAGNNEQFF. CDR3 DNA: TGTGCCAGCAGTTTTACCCGACTAGCGGGGAACAATGAGCAGTTCTTC.

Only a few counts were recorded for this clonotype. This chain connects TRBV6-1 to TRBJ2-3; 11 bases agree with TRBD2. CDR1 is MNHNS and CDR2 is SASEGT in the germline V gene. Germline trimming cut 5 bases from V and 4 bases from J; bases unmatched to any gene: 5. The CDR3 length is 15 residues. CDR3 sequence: CASSTGTSGPDTQYF. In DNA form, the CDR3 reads TGTGCCAGCAGTACCGGGACTAGCGGACCAGATACGCAGTATTTT.